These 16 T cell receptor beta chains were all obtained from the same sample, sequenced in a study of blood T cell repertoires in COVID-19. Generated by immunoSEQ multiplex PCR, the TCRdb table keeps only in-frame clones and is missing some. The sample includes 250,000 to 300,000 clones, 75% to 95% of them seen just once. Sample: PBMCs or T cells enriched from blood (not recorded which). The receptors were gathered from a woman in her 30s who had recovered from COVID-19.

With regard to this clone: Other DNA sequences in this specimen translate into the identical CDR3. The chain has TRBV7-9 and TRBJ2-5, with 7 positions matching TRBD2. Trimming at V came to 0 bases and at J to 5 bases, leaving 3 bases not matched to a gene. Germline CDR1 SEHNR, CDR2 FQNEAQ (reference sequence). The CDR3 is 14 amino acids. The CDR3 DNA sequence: TGTGCCAGCAGCTTAGCAGGGGAGGGGGAGACCCAGTACTTC. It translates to CASSLAGEGETQYF.

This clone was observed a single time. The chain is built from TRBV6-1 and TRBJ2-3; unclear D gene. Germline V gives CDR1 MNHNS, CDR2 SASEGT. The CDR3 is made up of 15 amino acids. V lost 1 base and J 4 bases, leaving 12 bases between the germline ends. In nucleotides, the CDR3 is TGTGCCAGCAGTGAAGATGGGTTAGGAGCAGATACGCAGTATTTT. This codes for CASSEDGLGADTQYF.

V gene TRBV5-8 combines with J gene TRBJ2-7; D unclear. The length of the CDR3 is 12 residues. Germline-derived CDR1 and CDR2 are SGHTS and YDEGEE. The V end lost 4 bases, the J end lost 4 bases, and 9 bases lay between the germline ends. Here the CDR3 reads CASSRNGYEQYF. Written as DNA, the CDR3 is TGTGCCAGCAGCCGTAACGGGTACGAGCAGTACTTC.

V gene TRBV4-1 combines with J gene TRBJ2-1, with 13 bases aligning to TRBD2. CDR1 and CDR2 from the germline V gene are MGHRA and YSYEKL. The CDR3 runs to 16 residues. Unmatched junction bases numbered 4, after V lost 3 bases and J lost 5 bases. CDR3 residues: CASSHAGLAGNNEQFF. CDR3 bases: TGCGCCAGCAGCCATGCGGGACTAGCGGGAAACAATGAGCAGTTCTTC.

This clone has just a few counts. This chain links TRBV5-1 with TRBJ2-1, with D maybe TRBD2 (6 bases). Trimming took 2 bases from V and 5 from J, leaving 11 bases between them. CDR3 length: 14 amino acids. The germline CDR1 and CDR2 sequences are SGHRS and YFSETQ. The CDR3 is CASSFSGLNNEQFF. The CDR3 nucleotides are TGCGCCAGCAGCTTCAGCGGGCTTAACAATGAGCAGTTCTTC.

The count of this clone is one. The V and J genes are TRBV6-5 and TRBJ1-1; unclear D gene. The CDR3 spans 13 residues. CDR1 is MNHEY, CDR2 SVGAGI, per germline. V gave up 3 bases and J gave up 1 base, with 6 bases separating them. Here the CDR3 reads CASSYFGNTEAFF. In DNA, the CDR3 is TGTGCCAGCAGTTATTTCGGGAACACTGAAGCTTTCTTT.

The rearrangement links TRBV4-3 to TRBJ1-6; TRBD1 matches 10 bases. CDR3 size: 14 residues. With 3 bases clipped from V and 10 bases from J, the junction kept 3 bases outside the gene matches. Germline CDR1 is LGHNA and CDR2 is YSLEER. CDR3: CASSQDRGRSPLHF. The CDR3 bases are TGCGCCAGCAGCCAGGACAGGGGGAGATCACCCCTCCACTTT.

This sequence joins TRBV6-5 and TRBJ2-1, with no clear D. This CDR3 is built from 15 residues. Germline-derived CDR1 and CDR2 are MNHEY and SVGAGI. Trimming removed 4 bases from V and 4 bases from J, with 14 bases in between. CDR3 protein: CASSSPRGVYNEQFF. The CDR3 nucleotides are TGTGCCAGCAGTTCCCCCAGAGGAGTTTACAATGAGCAGTTCTTC.

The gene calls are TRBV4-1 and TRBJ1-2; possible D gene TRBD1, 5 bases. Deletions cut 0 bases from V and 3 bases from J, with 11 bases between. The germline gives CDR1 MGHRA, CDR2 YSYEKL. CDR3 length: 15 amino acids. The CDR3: CASSQDSGRDYGYTF. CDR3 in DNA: TGCGCCAGCAGCCAAGATTCAGGGAGGGACTATGGCTACACCTTC.

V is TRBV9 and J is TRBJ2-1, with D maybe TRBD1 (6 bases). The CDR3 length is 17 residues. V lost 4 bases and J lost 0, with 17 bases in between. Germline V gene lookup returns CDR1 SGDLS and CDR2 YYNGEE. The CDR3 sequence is CASSPRGTGDSYNEQFF. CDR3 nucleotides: TGTGCCAGCAGCCCAAGGGGGACGGGTGACTCCTACAATGAGCAGTTCTTC. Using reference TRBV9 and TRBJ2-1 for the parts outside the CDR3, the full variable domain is DSGVTQTPKHLITATGQRVTLRCSPRSGDLSVYWYQQSLDQGLQFLIQYYNGEERAKGNILERFSAQQFPDLHSELNLSSLELGDSALYFCASSPRGTGDSYNEQFFGPGTRLTVL.

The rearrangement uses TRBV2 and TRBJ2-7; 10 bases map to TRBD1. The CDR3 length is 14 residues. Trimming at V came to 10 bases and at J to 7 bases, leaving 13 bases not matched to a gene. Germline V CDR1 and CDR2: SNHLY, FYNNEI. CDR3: CATRRRQGAWEQYF. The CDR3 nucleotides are TGTGCCACCCGAAGGAGACAGGGGGCTTGGGAGCAGTACTTC.

CDR3 nucleotides: TGTGCCAGCAGTTGGGGAGGGATGGGCGAGCAGTACTTC. Its translation is CASSWGGMGEQYF. This rearrangement joins TRBV28 to TRBJ2-7; TRBD2 aligns across 7 bases. Germline CDR1 MDHEN, CDR2 SYDVKM. The CDR3 runs to 13 residues. J gave up 6 bases and V 4 bases, and 6 bases lay outside the gene matches.

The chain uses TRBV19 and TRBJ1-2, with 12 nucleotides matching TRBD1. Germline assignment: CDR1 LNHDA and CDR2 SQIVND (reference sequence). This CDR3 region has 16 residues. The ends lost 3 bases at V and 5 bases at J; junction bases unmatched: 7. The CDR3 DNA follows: TGTGCCAGTAGTATCGGCGGGACAGGGGGCGCATATGGCTACACCTTC. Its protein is CASSIGGTGGAYGYTF.

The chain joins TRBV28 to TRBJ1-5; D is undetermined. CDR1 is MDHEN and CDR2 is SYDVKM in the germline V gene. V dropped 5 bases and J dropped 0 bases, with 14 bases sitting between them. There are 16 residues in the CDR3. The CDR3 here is CASSPLSLYSNQPQHF. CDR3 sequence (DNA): TGTGCCAGCAGTCCCCTTTCCCTGTATAGCAATCAGCCCCAGCATTTT. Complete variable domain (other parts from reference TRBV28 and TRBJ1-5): DVKVTQSSRYLVKRTGEKVFLECVQDMDHENMFWYRQDPGLGLRLIYFSYDVKMKEKGDIPEGYSVSREKKERFSLILESASTNQTSMYLCASSPLSLYSNQPQHFGDGTRLSIL.

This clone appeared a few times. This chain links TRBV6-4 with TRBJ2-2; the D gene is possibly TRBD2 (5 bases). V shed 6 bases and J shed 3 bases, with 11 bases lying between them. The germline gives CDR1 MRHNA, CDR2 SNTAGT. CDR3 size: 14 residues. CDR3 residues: CASSQAADTGELFF. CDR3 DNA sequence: TGTGCCAGCAGCCAAGCGGCTGACACCGGGGAGCTGTTTTTT.

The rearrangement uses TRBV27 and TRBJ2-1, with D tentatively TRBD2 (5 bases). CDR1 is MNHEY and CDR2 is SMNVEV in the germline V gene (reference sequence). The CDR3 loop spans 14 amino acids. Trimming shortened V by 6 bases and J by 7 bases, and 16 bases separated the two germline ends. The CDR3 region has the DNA TGTGCCAGCAGCACGGGAAGGGTCTTGAATGAGCAGTTCTTC. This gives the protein CASSTGRVLNEQFF.